The 13 T cell receptor beta chains listed next were all sequenced from one sample in a study of CD8+CD57+ T cells in acquired aplastic anemia. The TCR beta profiling, which covered VDJ combination and CDR3 sequence, was carried out using genomic DNA as the template. TCRdb re-called the reads through MiXCR, storing one row per CDR3 protein. The sample has roughly 200,000 distinct CDR3 sequences; approximately 57% are singletons. The specimen sequenced was sorted CD4+, CD8+, or CD8+CD57+ T cells (not recorded which) from PBMCs. Receptors originate from a human donor in good health.

The rearrangement joins TRBV2 to TRBJ1-5; D may be TRBD1 (5 bases). CDR1 SNHLY and CDR2 FYNNEI come from the germline V gene. The CDR3 loop spans 14 amino acids. V shed 6 bases and J shed 2 bases, with 11 bases lying between them. DNA for the CDR3: TGTGCCAGCAGCGGGACGGGAGGCAATCAGCCCCAGCATTTT. This gives the protein CASSGTGGNQPQHF. Full variable domain (remainder filled in from reference TRBV2 and TRBJ1-5): EPEVTQTPSHQVTQMGQEVILRCVPISNHLYFYWYRQILGQKVEFLVSFYNNEISEKSEIFDDQFSVERPDGSNFTLKIRSTKLEDSAMYFCASSGTGGNQPQHFGDGTRLSIL.

The chain has TRBV7-9 and TRBJ2-7; 7 bases agree with TRBD1. Gene TRBJ2-5 matches the end of the DNA better, so the J call may be wrong. The CDR3 totals 16 residues. CDR1 and CDR2 (germline): SEHNR, FQNEAQ (reference sequence). CDR3: CASSSHGTESYETQYF. The CDR3 bases are TGTGCCAGCAGCTCCCACGGGACAGAGAGCTACGAGACCCAGTACTTC.

This clonotype was picked up many times. V usage is TRBV12-5 and J usage is TRBJ1-3; 8 bases match TRBD1. In germline, CDR1 is LGHNT, CDR2 FRNRAP. Germline trimming cut 6 bases from V and 0 bases from J; bases unmatched to any gene: 4. The CDR3 sequence is 15 residues long. The CDR3 region has the DNA TGTGCTAGTGGGGGGACAGGTATCTCTGGAAACACCATATATTTT. It translates to CASGGTGISGNTIYF. The full variable domain, its missing parts supplied by reference TRBV12-5 and TRBJ1-3, is DARVTQTPRHKVTEMGQEVTMRCQPILGHNTVFWYRQTMMQGLELLAYFRNRAPLDDSGMPKDRFSAEMPDATLATLKIQPSEPRDSAVYFCASGGTGISGNTIYFGEGSWLTVV.

This clonotype was counted ten times or more. V usage is TRBV19 and J usage is TRBJ2-7; D is possibly TRBD1 or TRBD2 (6 bases each). The V end was cut by 5 bases, the J end by 3 bases, with 14 bases between. CDR1 is LNHDA, CDR2 SQIVND, per germline (reference sequence). CDR3 length equals 14 residues. CDR3 coding DNA: TGTGCCAGTAGTCGGCCGGGGGCCCTCTACGAGCAGTACTTC. It is translated as CASSRPGALYEQYF.

Many counts were recorded for this clonotype. The genes are TRBV27 and TRBJ2-7; 9 bases are a match to TRBD1. The CDR3 has 15 residues. Germline loops: CDR1 MNHEY, CDR2 SMNVEV (reference sequence). V trimming: 6 bases; J trimming: 5 bases; junction bases outside the gene matches: 11. As DNA, the CDR3 is TGTGCCAGCAGGAAGTGGGGGACAGGGACAAACGAGCAGTACTTC. It is translated as CASRKWGTGTNEQYF.

The chain employs TRBV19 and TRBJ2-7, with TRBD1 identical over 9 bases. Germline V gene sequence: CDR1 LNHDA, CDR2 SQIVND (reference sequence). This CDR3 region has 15 residues. Trimming cost V 2 bases and J 3 bases; bases outside gene matches: 5. The CDR3 DNA sequence: TGTGCCAGTAGTATAACGGGACAGGGCGACTACGAGCAGTACTTC. Translated, it gives CASSITGQGDYEQYF.

This sequence joins TRBV7-8 and TRBJ2-5; D not resolved. The CDR3 totals 13 residues. Germline CDR1 reads SGHVS; CDR2 reads FQNEAQ. Trimming pared 2 bases from V and 3 bases from J, leaving 7 bases between. In nucleotides, the CDR3 is TGTGCCAGCAGCTTAAAGGATAAAGAGACCCAGTACTTC. It is translated as CASSLKDKETQYF.

This chain connects TRBV14 to TRBJ2-7, with a tentative D call TRBD1 (6 bases). The V end was cut by 5 bases, the J end by 2 bases, with 19 bases between. Germline loops: CDR1 SGHDN, CDR2 FVKESK. The CDR3 is made up of 16 amino acids. CDR3: CASSIFSGTRTYEQYF. DNA for the CDR3: TGTGCCAGCAGCATCTTCTCCGGGACACGAACCTACGAGCAGTACTTC.

This clonotype was detected many times. The chain has TRBV5-6 and TRBJ2-7; D remains ambiguous. This CDR3 comprises 15 residues. The V and J ends lost 4 bases and 3 bases respectively, with 17 bases between them. Germline lookup yields CDR1 SGHDT and CDR2 YYEEEE. The CDR3 DNA reads as TGTGCCAGCAGCCAAACTCGGGCCTGGGGCTACGAGCAGTACTTC. Its protein is CASSQTRAWGYEQYF.

There are many counts of this clonotype. The chain carries TRBV15 and TRBJ2-6; 8 bases match TRBD2. In germline, CDR1 is LNHNV, CDR2 YYDKDF (reference sequence). This CDR3 contains 17 residues. J was trimmed by 3 bases and V by 3 bases; bases with no gene match: 7. CDR3 sequence (DNA): TGTGCCACCAGCAGTCCCGGGGGGGGTGATGGGGCCAACGTCCTGACTTTC. Its protein product is CATSSPGGGDGANVLTF.

This sequence joins TRBV4-1 and TRBJ2-5; no definite D call. The ends were cut back, 0 bases at V and 4 bases at J, with 6 bases in the middle. CDR1 MGHRA and CDR2 YSYEKL come from the germline V gene. The CDR3 runs 13 residues. The CDR3 protein is CASSQEQTETQYF. The CDR3 nucleotides read TGCGCCAGCAGCCAAGAACAGACAGAGACCCAGTACTTC.

The J gene is TRBJ2-5, the V gene TRBV7-9, with TRBD2 matching 10 bases. The V segment lost 2 bases and the J segment 1 base; nucleotides outside the gene matches: 7. This CDR3 spans 17 amino acids. Germline CDR1 reads SEHNR; CDR2 reads FQNEAQ (reference sequence). CDR3 loop: CASSLRGLAGAQETQYF. Written as DNA, the CDR3 is TGTGCCAGCAGCTTAAGAGGGCTAGCGGGGGCCCAAGAGACCCAGTACTTC.

The CDR3 DNA is TGTGCCAGCAGTGTAATAACAGGGACTGGGGCCAACGTCCTGACTTTC. It specifies CASSVITGTGANVLTF. V is TRBV25-1 and J is TRBJ2-6; D might be TRBD1 (6 bases). Germline CDR1 MGHDK, CDR2 SYGVNS. V gave up 4 bases and J gave up 2 bases, with 12 bases separating them. The CDR3 extends over 16 amino acids.